This entry lists 26 T cell receptor beta chains sequenced from one sample in a study of cytomegalovirus exposure and HLA in healthy donors. In the PCR, 60 Vbeta and 13 Jbeta primers were used. TCRdb's table, derived via immunoSEQ multiplex PCR, lists solely in-frame clones and lacks some. Among 110,000 to 150,000 clones listed, roughly 65% were seen once. Material for sequencing was PBMCs. The receptors come from a young woman in good health and CMV-seronegative.

The chain combines TRBV28 with TRBJ1-2, with TRBD1 matching over 10 bases. V was clipped by 6 bases and J by 3 bases; unmatched bases: 7. Germline values: CDR1 MDHEN, CDR2 SYDVKM. This CDR3 contains 15 residues. CDR3 residues: CASSLTGGEDYGYTF. In nucleotides, the CDR3 is TGTGCCAGCAGCCTGACAGGGGGCGAGGACTATGGCTACACCTTC.

The genes are TRBV7-3 and TRBJ1-6; 9 positions agree with TRBD1. The length of the CDR3 is 14 residues. Germline lookup yields CDR1 SGHTA and CDR2 FQGTGA. With V trimmed by 4 bases and J by 7 bases, 2 bases remained unmatched. In nucleotides, the CDR3 is TGTGCCAGCAGCTCGACAGGGGGAAATTCACCCCTCCACTTT. Residues: CASSSTGGNSPLHF.

This clone was detected only once. The gene calls are TRBV19 and TRBJ2-4; TRBD1 aligns across 7 bases. Germline CDR1 and CDR2: LNHDA and SQIVND (reference sequence). This CDR3 region has 16 residues. J gave up 3 bases and V 5 bases, and 10 bases lay outside the gene matches. For the CDR3, the DNA is TGTGCCAGTAGTGCCGCGGCAGGGGGAGTCAAAAACATTCAGTACTTC. Its protein is CASSAAAGGVKNIQYF.

This chain uses TRBV7-9 with TRBJ1-1; no clear D. The CDR3 has 13 amino acids. V lost 2 bases and J lost 0, with 4 bases in between. Germline V gene data show CDR1 as SEHNR and CDR2 as FQNEAQ (reference sequence). The CDR3 nucleotides are TGTGCCAGCAGCTTACAGATGAACACTGAAGCTTTCTTT. Translated: CASSLQMNTEAFF.

The chain couples TRBV21-1 to TRBJ2-7; the table calls TRBD1, which could not be checked here. TRBV21-1 is given as a pseudogene. The CDR3 covers 18 residues. The CDR3 protein is CASSSQGPGQGFSYEQYV. CDR3 DNA: TGTGCCAGCAGCTCCCAAGGGCCGGGACAGGGGTTTTCCTACGAGCAGTACGTC.

This chain links TRBV11-2 with TRBJ2-5; 10 positions agree with TRBD2. There are 17 residues in the CDR3. In germline, CDR1 is SGHAT, CDR2 FQNNGV. J was trimmed by 3 bases and V by 5 bases; bases with no gene match: 12. The CDR3 sequence: CASSQRRASGGEETQYF. The CDR3 coding sequence is TGTGCCAGCAGCCAGAGGAGGGCTAGCGGGGGAGAAGAGACCCAGTACTTC.

This sequence joins TRBV12-2 and TRBJ1-1. TRBV12-2 is a pseudogene. This CDR3 contains 18 residues. This CDR3 reads CASRLLGQRTQGNTEAFF. In nucleotides, the CDR3 is TGTGCAAGTCGCTTACTTGGCCAGAGGACTCAAGGGAACACTGAAGCTTTCTTT.

The chain links TRBV7-9 to TRBJ1-4; D not certain. V gave up 2 bases and J gave up 8 bases, with 12 bases separating them. This CDR3 has 14 residues. Germline V gives CDR1 SEHNR, CDR2 FQNEAQ (reference sequence). Here the CDR3 reads CASSLSGVGEKLFF. The CDR3 nucleotides read TGTGCCAGCAGCTTATCCGGGGTTGGAGAAAAACTGTTTTTT. Looking up the rest from reference TRBV7-9 and TRBJ1-4 gives the full variable domain: DTGVSQNPRHKITKRGQNVTFRCDPISEHNRLYWYRQTLGQGPEFLTYFQNEAQLEKSRLLSDRFSAERPKGSFSTLEIQRTEQGDSAMYLCASSLSGVGEKLFFGSGTQLSVL.

This clone was counted a few times. The V gene is TRBV6-6, the J gene TRBJ1-5, with D unclear. Germline loops: CDR1 MNHNY, CDR2 SVGAGI (reference sequence). Trimming stripped 0 bases from V and 5 bases from J, with 5 bases between. The CDR3 runs to 13 residues. This CDR3 reads CASSYSRDQPQHF. CDR3 DNA sequence: TGTGCCAGCAGTTACTCTCGGGATCAGCCCCAGCATTTT.

This chain uses TRBV23-1 with TRBJ2-4; D not certain. TRBV23-1 is classed as an ORF, of uncertain function. V shed 4 bases and J shed 4 bases, with 8 bases lying between them. The CDR3 loop spans 13 amino acids. CDR3 sequence: CASSPRLKNIQYF. CDR3 nucleotide sequence: TGCGCCAGCAGTCCACGACTTAAAAACATTCAGTACTTC.

The rearrangement links TRBV28 to TRBJ1-2; TRBD1 agrees at 8 bases. The CDR3 length is 14 residues. The trim removed 6 bases at V and 2 bases at J, leaving 5 bases unmatched. Germline V gene data show CDR1 as MDHEN and CDR2 as SYDVKM. As DNA, the CDR3 is TGTGCCAGCAGGATGGACAGGGTGAACTATGGCTACACCTTC. It specifies CASRMDRVNYGYTF.

This CDR3 is CASSLGDIGNQPQHF. The CDR3 DNA sequence: TGCGCCAGCAGCTTGGGGGACATAGGCAATCAGCCCCAGCATTTT. This chain uses TRBV5-1 with TRBJ1-5, with D maybe TRBD1 (6 bases). Germline assignment: CDR1 SGHRS and CDR2 YFSETQ. V lost 0 bases and J lost 2, with 9 bases in between. This CDR3 is built from 15 residues.

This clone was counted a few times. The chain employs TRBV7-3 and TRBJ2-1, with D possibly TRBD2 on 6 matching bases. Germline loops: CDR1 SGHTA, CDR2 FQGTGA. Trimming took 5 bases from V and 4 from J, leaving 24 bases between them. This CDR3 contains 18 residues. CDR3 region: CASSSSPPSGDGYNEQFF. The DNA of the CDR3 is TGTGCCAGCAGCAGCTCACCTCCCTCGGGAGATGGTTACAATGAGCAGTTCTTC. Drawing the rest from reference TRBV7-3 and TRBJ2-1, the complete variable domain is GAGVSQTPSNKVTEKGKYVELRCDPISGHTALYWYRQSLGQGPEFLIYFQGTGAADDSGLPNDRFFAVRPEGSVSTLKIQRTERGDSAVYLCASSSSPPSGDGYNEQFFGPGTRLTVL.

This chain joins TRBV7-8 and TRBJ1-2, with D perhaps TRBD1 (6 bases). CDR3 length: 14 residues. Looked up from germline, CDR1 is SGHVS and CDR2 is FQNEAQ. With 0 bases removed from V and 6 bases from J, the gap between germline ends came to 11 bases. The CDR3 is CASSLAGAGHGYTF. In DNA, the CDR3 is TGTGCCAGCAGCTTAGCGGGGGCAGGTCATGGCTACACCTTC.

A single count supports this clone. The chain carries TRBV2 and TRBJ2-2, with a tentative D call TRBD1 (6 bases). The germline V and J ends were trimmed by 2 bases and 3 bases, with 10 bases remaining between them. CDR1 and CDR2 (germline): SNHLY, FYNNEI. CDR3 length: 15 residues. The DNA of the CDR3 is TGTGCCAGCAGTGAAAGGGGGAAGGACACCGGGGAGCTGTTTTTT. Its translation is CASSERGKDTGELFF.

This clone was seen a handful of times. The chain has TRBV10-1 and TRBJ2-1; D is possibly TRBD2 (6 bases). CDR1 is WNHNN and CDR2 is SYGVQD in the germline V gene (reference sequence). Trimming cost V 6 bases and J 9 bases, with 15 bases left between them. This CDR3 has 13 residues. The CDR3 coding sequence is TGCGCCAGCAGCACAGGCGGGAACGGTGAGCAGTTCTTC. Its protein product is CASSTGGNGEQFF.

This chain connects TRBV20-1 to TRBJ2-3; perhaps TRBD1 as D (5 bases). This CDR3 has 10 residues. Germline values: CDR1 DFQATT, CDR2 SNEGSKA (reference sequence). Trimming took off 1 base at V and 11 bases at J, with 7 bases between the two ends. This chain's CDR3 is CSARGTQQYF. The DNA of the CDR3 is TGCAGTGCTAGAGGGACACAGCAGTATTTT.

This clone was counted a few times. The CDR3 region is CASSSLGLANEQFF. CDR3 sequence (DNA): TGTGCCAGCAGCTCCTTGGGACTAGCCAATGAGCAGTTCTTC. V is TRBV7-6 and J is TRBJ2-1; 9 nucleotides match TRBD2. The CDR3 loop spans 14 amino acids. With V trimmed by 4 bases and J by 6 bases, 4 bases remained unmatched. Germline V CDR1 and CDR2: SGHVS, FNYEAQ.

The V gene is TRBV19, the J gene TRBJ2-1, with TRBD2 matching 8 bases. V lost 0 bases to trimming and J lost 6 bases; unmatched junction nucleotides: 4. The germline V gene encodes CDR1 LNHDA and CDR2 SQIVND (reference sequence). The CDR3 is 15 residues long. CDR3 region: CASSIDAGGANEQFF. The DNA for the CDR3 is TGTGCCAGTAGTATAGACGCGGGAGGAGCCAATGAGCAGTTCTTC. Looking up the rest from reference TRBV19 and TRBJ2-1 gives the full variable domain: DGGITQSPKYLFRKEGQNVTLSCEQNLNHDAMYWYRQDPGQGLRLIYYSQIVNDFQKGDIAEGYSVSREKKESFPLTVTSAQKNPTAFYLCASSIDAGGANEQFFGPGTRLTVL.

This clone appeared a few times. Other DNA variants within this sample encode the same CDR3. The J gene is TRBJ1-2, the V gene TRBV5-1; D unclear. This CDR3 is built from 12 residues. Trimming pared 0 bases from V and 4 bases from J, leaving 4 bases between. CDR1 SGHRS and CDR2 YFSETQ come from the germline V gene. The CDR3 DNA is TGCGCCAGCAGCTTGGATAGCTATGGCTACACCTTC. Its translation: CASSLDSYGYTF.

This chain joins TRBV7-9 and TRBJ2-7, with 7 bases matching TRBD1. J lost 6 bases, V lost 5 bases, and 7 bases had no gene match. Germline V gives CDR1 SEHNR, CDR2 FQNEAQ (reference sequence). The CDR3 length is 13 residues. DNA for the CDR3: TGTGCCAGCAGCCTCCTGACAGGGACCGAGCAGTACTTC. Amino acids: CASSLLTGTEQYF. Using reference TRBV7-9 and TRBJ2-7 for the parts outside the CDR3, the full variable domain is DTGVSQNPRHKITKRGQNVTFRCDPISEHNRLYWYRQTLGQGPEFLTYFQNEAQLEKSRLLSDRFSAERPKGSFSTLEIQRTEQGDSAMYLCASSLLTGTEQYFGPGTRLTVT.

The chain recombines TRBV27 with TRBJ2-7; a possible D gene is TRBD2 (6 bases). Germline V gene data show CDR1 as MNHEY and CDR2 as SMNVEV (reference sequence). This CDR3 is built from 14 residues. Trimming pared 6 bases from V and 8 bases from J, leaving 20 bases between. In DNA form, the CDR3 reads TGTGCCAGCAGCCCAGTCGGGGGACGGATTAAGCAGTACGTC. Translating gives CASSPVGGRIKQYV.

The chain joins TRBV2 to TRBJ2-4, with 14 bases identical to TRBD2. Trimming at V came to 2 bases and at J to 3 bases, leaving 15 bases not matched to a gene. Per germline, CDR1 SNHLY and CDR2 FYNNEI. There are 21 residues in the CDR3. The CDR3 region has the DNA TGTGCCAGCAGTGAAAGTCCCCCGGGACTAGCGGGGGACGTCAACAAAAACATTCAGTACTTC. It translates to CASSESPPGLAGDVNKNIQYF.

V is TRBV7-9 and J is TRBJ2-1; TRBD1 matches at 9 bases. The germline CDR1 and CDR2 sequences are SEHNR and FQNEAQ (reference sequence). Trimming took 1 base from V and 0 from J; bases not matched to a gene: 10. The CDR3 is 19 residues long. The DNA of the CDR3 is TGTGCCAGCAGCTTAGATTTACGGACAGGGGTTCGCTCCTACAATGAGCAGTTCTTC. Protein: CASSLDLRTGVRSYNEQFF.

The chain couples TRBV10-3 to TRBJ1-5; tentatively, D is TRBD1 (5 bases). V was shortened by 2 bases and J by 1 base, with 9 bases between the two germline ends. The CDR3 has 15 amino acids. Germline-derived CDR1 and CDR2 are ENHRY and SYGVKD. The CDR3, as DNA: TGTGCCATCAGTGAGATGGGGGGAAGCAATCAGCCCCAGCATTTT. It specifies CAISEMGGSNQPQHF.

The rearrangement uses TRBV27 and TRBJ2-1; 8 bases align to TRBD2. The trim removed 5 bases at V and 10 bases at J, leaving 13 bases unmatched. Germline lookup yields CDR1 MNHEY and CDR2 SMNVEV (reference sequence). The length of the CDR3 is 15 residues. CDR3 protein: CASSRPGLGLEEQFF. The CDR3 DNA reads TGTGCCAGCAGTAGACCGGGACTAGGGCTAGAGGAGCAGTTCTTC.